The 19 T cell receptor beta chains below come from one sample, sequenced in a study of CD8 T cells in ankylosing spondylitis. A single record per CDR3 protein comes from TCRdb applying MiXCR to the 5' RACE reads. The sample holds 84,000 or so distinct CDR3 sequences, around 26% seen once. Sequenced material: blood, either unsorted or a sorted T cell fraction (not recorded which). These receptors were taken from a male donor with ankylosing spondylitis or in good health (not recorded which).

This clonotype was seen repeatedly, ten times or more. The J gene is TRBJ2-5, the V gene TRBV7-3; 7 bases are a match to TRBD2. The length of the CDR3 is 13 residues. Germline lookup yields CDR1 SGHTA and CDR2 FQGTGA. Losses at the gene ends were 1 base for V and 4 bases for J; bases not matched to a gene: 0. This chain's CDR3 is CASSLREGETQYF. The CDR3 DNA reads TGTGCCAGCAGCTTAAGGGAGGGAGAGACCCAGTACTTC.

The V gene is TRBV11-2, the J gene TRBJ2-7; D uncertain. V was clipped by 5 bases and J by 0 bases, with 11 bases between them. CDR3 size: 14 residues. Germline lookup yields CDR1 SGHAT and CDR2 FQNNGV. The CDR3 is CASSLGRHSYEQYF. CDR3 DNA: TGTGCCAGCAGCCTCGGCAGACACTCCTACGAGCAGTACTTC.

This clonotype appeared many times. The rearrangement joins TRBV5-1 to TRBJ2-7; D might be TRBD2 (5 bases). Trimming took 6 bases from V and 3 from J, leaving 13 bases between them. Germline V gives CDR1 SGHRS, CDR2 YFSETQ. The CDR3 sequence is 13 residues long. CDR3 residues: CASNTGLNYEQYF. The CDR3, as DNA: TGCGCCAGCAACACGGGGTTGAACTACGAGCAGTACTTC.

The chain carries TRBV7-2 and TRBJ1-6; 10 nucleotides agree with TRBD1. This CDR3 has 17 residues. The V and J ends lost 0 bases and 5 bases, in that order; junction bases with no gene match: 4. Germline CDR1 SGHTA, CDR2 FQGNSA. The CDR3 loop is CASSLAFDRGHNSPLHF. CDR3 sequence (DNA): TGTGCCAGCAGCTTAGCTTTCGACAGGGGGCATAATTCACCCCTCCACTTT.

The chain carries TRBV5-1 and TRBJ2-1; possibly TRBD2 for D (7 bases). The CDR3 is 17 amino acids. Trimming stripped 0 bases from V and 7 bases from J, with 20 bases between. The germline CDR1 and CDR2 sequences are SGHRS and YFSETQ. The CDR3 nucleotides read TGCGCCAGCAGCTTGGAGTTGTTCGGGGGGAGGGGGAATGAGCAGTTCTTC. As protein: CASSLELFGGRGNEQFF.

CDR3 residues: CASSLLRTRLSGNSPLHF. The CDR3 coding sequence is TGTGCCAGCAGTCTATTAAGGACCCGGTTGAGTGGTAATTCACCCCTCCACTTT. This rearrangement joins TRBV27 to TRBJ1-6, with D uncertain. The CDR3 is 18 amino acids. In germline, CDR1 is MNHEY, CDR2 SMNVEV (reference sequence). V lost 5 bases and J lost 6, with 23 bases in between.

The rearrangement links TRBV7-2 to TRBJ2-1; D is possibly TRBD1 or TRBD2 (6 bases each). CDR1 is SGHTA, CDR2 FQGNSA, per germline. Between the trimmed V and J ends, which lost 1 base and 7 bases, there was a span of 14 bases. This CDR3 contains 15 residues. CDR3 DNA sequence: TGTGCCAGCAGCTTAGTATACGGGGGCAGAAATGAGCAGTTCTTC. Residues: CASSLVYGGRNEQFF.

This clonotype was observed a handful of times. This chain uses TRBV10-3 with TRBJ1-5, with a tentative D call TRBD1 (5 bases). Trimming took off 4 bases at V and 6 bases at J, with 19 bases between the two ends. The germline V gene encodes CDR1 ENHRY and CDR2 SYGVKD. This CDR3 region has 16 residues. The CDR3 is CAISAASQGGFQPQHF. In DNA form, the CDR3 reads TGTGCCATCAGTGCGGCATCCCAGGGAGGTTTTCAGCCCCAGCATTTT.

The table lists this clonotype with a few counts. The chain has TRBV7-3 and TRBJ2-5; perhaps D is TRBD1 or TRBD2 (6 bases each). Germline CDR1 is SGHTA and CDR2 is FQGTGA. This CDR3 spans 15 amino acids. Trimming left V 1 base short and J 4 bases short, with 13 bases between. The CDR3 coding sequence is TGTGCCAGCAGCTTAAATTTGGGGGGCGCAGAGACCCAGTACTTC. Amino acid sequence: CASSLNLGGAETQYF. Drawing the rest from reference TRBV7-3 and TRBJ2-5, the complete variable domain is GAGVSQTPSNKVTEKGKYVELRCDPISGHTALYWYRQSLGQGPEFLIYFQGTGAADDSGLPNDRFFAVRPEGSVSTLKIQRTERGDSAVYLCASSLNLGGAETQYFGPGTRLLVL.

The chain couples TRBV5-1 to TRBJ1-3; 7 nucleotides line up with TRBD1. The CDR3 covers 14 residues. Unmatched junction bases numbered 3, after V lost 6 bases and J lost 0 bases. In germline, CDR1 is SGHRS, CDR2 YFSETQ. The CDR3, as DNA: TGCGCCAGCACGGACAGGAGCTCTGGAAACACCATATATTTT. It yields the protein CASTDRSSGNTIYF.

The V and J genes are TRBV11-1 and TRBJ2-7; the match to TRBD1 covers 8 bases. Germline V gene lookup returns CDR1 SGHAT and CDR2 FQDESV (reference sequence). The CDR3 contains 13 residues. The V segment lost 7 bases and the J segment 6 bases; nucleotides outside the gene matches: 8. CDR3 DNA: TGTGCCAGCACCCGACAGGGGACCGGCGAGCAGTACTTC. Its protein is CASTRQGTGEQYF.

The V gene is TRBV27, the J gene TRBJ1-4; 9 nucleotides align to TRBD1. Unmatched junction bases numbered 5, after V lost 7 bases and J lost 2 bases. CDR1 and CDR2 from the germline V gene are MNHEY and SMNVEV (reference sequence). The CDR3 spans 15 residues. The CDR3 nucleotides are TGTGCCAGCATCGGACAGGGGTGGACTAATGAAAAACTGTTTTTT. It translates to CASIGQGWTNEKLFF.

This clonotype was detected ten times or more. For the CDR3, the DNA is TGTGCCACCGTAGAGGGGGGCACAGATACGCAGTATTTT. It specifies CATVEGGTDTQYF. The genes are TRBV6-1 and TRBJ2-3; D is perhaps TRBD1 (6 bases). The germline V gene encodes CDR1 MNHNS and CDR2 SASEGT. The CDR3 sequence is 13 residues long. V lost 10 bases and J 1 base, leaving 12 bases between the germline ends.

This chain connects TRBV5-1 to TRBJ1-2; TRBD1 matches at 9 bases. Germline-derived CDR1 and CDR2 are SGHRS and YFSETQ. The V gene end was trimmed by 4 bases and the J gene end by 4 bases; junction bases not matched to a gene: 8. This CDR3 is built from 15 residues. CDR3: CASSPGTGIGYGYTF. CDR3 DNA: TGCGCCAGCAGCCCCGGGACAGGGATTGGCTATGGCTACACCTTC.

This chain links TRBV20-1 with TRBJ2-1, with TRBD2 matching 14 bases. V gave up 5 bases and J gave up 4 bases; unmatched junction bases: 7. The CDR3 sequence is 16 residues long. Germline CDR1 reads DFQATT; CDR2 reads SNEGSKA (reference sequence). CDR3 loop: CSAGGLAGVSYNEQFF. The CDR3 coding sequence is TGCAGTGCTGGGGGACTAGCGGGAGTCTCTTACAATGAGCAGTTCTTC.

The chain recombines TRBV20-1 with TRBJ2-5; unclear D gene. Germline CDR1 reads DFQATT; CDR2 reads SNEGSKA (reference sequence). There are 12 residues in the CDR3. V was shortened by 1 base and J by 4 bases, with 7 bases between the two germline ends. The CDR3 loop reads CSARARGETQYF. The CDR3 nucleotides read TGCAGTGCTAGAGCTCGCGGAGAGACCCAGTACTTC.

The genes are TRBV7-8 and TRBJ2-3; D call uncertain. Germline V lookup: CDR1 SGHVS, CDR2 FQNEAQ. Trimming stripped 2 bases from V and 0 bases from J, with 12 bases between. The CDR3 contains 16 residues. In DNA form, the CDR3 reads TGTGCCAGCAGCTTATTGATTACGGGTAGCACAGATACGCAGTATTTT. This sequence encodes CASSLLITGSTDTQYF.

Many counts were recorded for this clonotype. The V and J genes are TRBV15 and TRBJ2-3, with 7 bases fitting TRBD2. Germline lookup yields CDR1 LNHNV and CDR2 YYDKDF (reference sequence). The CDR3 is 14 residues long. V shed 4 bases and J 4 bases; nucleotides not matched to a gene: 5. The CDR3 sequence is CATSKGLGADTQYF. CDR3 nucleotides: TGTGCCACCAGCAAAGGACTAGGCGCAGATACGCAGTATTTT.

The table lists this clonotype with a few counts. The rearrangement joins TRBV20-1 to TRBJ1-5; D not resolved. CDR1 and CDR2 from the germline V gene are DFQATT and SNEGSKA (reference sequence). The V end was cut by 7 bases, the J end by 0 bases, with 13 bases between. The CDR3 is made up of 14 amino acids. CDR3 residues: CSGTPGTSNQPQHF. The CDR3 DNA reads as TGCAGTGGTACCCCCGGAACTAGCAATCAGCCCCAGCATTTT.